Shown below are 24 T cell receptor beta chains from a single sample sequenced in a study of long-term antiretroviral therapy in people with HIV. immunoSEQ v3.0 was run at survey level. Only in-frame clones appear in the TCRdb table, and some are missing; sequencing was by immunoSEQ multiplex PCR. The repertoire has some 21,000 clones, about four fifths of them found once; the top ten carry around 5.7%. Material: unsorted PBMCs, obtained 0.2 years after starting antiretroviral therapy. Every receptor here comes from a woman aged 25 to 45 with HIV.

The V gene is TRBV4-2, the J gene TRBJ1-2; 9 bases fit TRBD1. The V gene end was trimmed by 2 bases and the J gene end by 6 bases; junction bases not matched to a gene: 7. The CDR3 extends over 15 amino acids. Germline V lookup: CDR1 LGHNA, CDR2 YNFKEQ. CDR3 loop: CASSQLQGASNGYTF. CDR3 sequence (DNA): TGTGCCAGCAGCCAATTACAGGGGGCGAGTAATGGCTACACCTTC.

This chain joins TRBV7-3 and TRBJ2-1; D is unclear. CDR1 and CDR2 from the germline V gene are SGHTA and FQGTGA. V was shortened by 8 bases and J by 7 bases, with 21 bases between the two germline ends. The CDR3 length is 15 residues. The CDR3 sequence is CASALPGTLRNEQFF. As DNA, the CDR3 is TGTGCCAGCGCCCTACCGGGTACCCTCCGAAATGAGCAGTTCTTC.

The V and J genes are TRBV4-1 and TRBJ2-5, with 11 bases matching TRBD2. J was trimmed by 5 bases and V by 3 bases; bases with no gene match: 5. Per the germline V gene, CDR1 is MGHRA and CDR2 is YSYEKL. The CDR3 totals 15 residues. This chain's CDR3 is CASSQIAGGPETQYF. DNA of the CDR3: TGCGCCAGCAGCCAGATAGCGGGGGGGCCTGAGACCCAGTACTTC.

This chain's CDR3 is CATSRDYVSGELFF. CDR3 nucleotides: TGTGCCACCAGCAGAGATTATGTTTCCGGGGAGCTGTTTTTT. The chain couples TRBV15 to TRBJ2-2; D is unclear. The CDR3 spans 14 residues. V dropped 0 bases and J dropped 6 bases, with 8 bases sitting between them. Germline V gene data show CDR1 as LNHNV and CDR2 as YYDKDF (reference sequence).

This chain uses TRBV7-3 with TRBJ2-1; D gene ambiguous. This CDR3 comprises 15 residues. The ends were cut back, 2 bases at V and 0 bases at J, with 8 bases in the middle. Germline CDR1 reads SGHTA; CDR2 reads FQGTGA. The CDR3 DNA follows: TGTGCCAGCAGCTTAGGCGCTCTCTCCTACAATGAGCAGTTCTTC. Protein product: CASSLGALSYNEQFF.

In nucleotides, the CDR3 is TGTGCCAGCAGCGTTTCTACTACCGGGACAGGGGGCACCGGGGAGCTGTTTTTT. This encodes CASSVSTTGTGGTGELFF. The V and J genes are TRBV9 and TRBJ2-2; 11 bases map to TRBD1. With 2 bases clipped from V and 4 bases from J, the junction kept 10 bases outside the gene matches. Germline CDR1 and CDR2: SGDLS and YYNGEE. CDR3 length: 18 amino acids.

The chain combines TRBV11-1 with TRBJ2-1; 8 nucleotides line up with TRBD2. V lost 3 bases, J lost 4 bases, and 8 bases stayed unmatched. Germline V gene data show CDR1 as SGHAT and CDR2 as FQDESV (reference sequence). This CDR3 region has 16 residues. Written as DNA, the CDR3 is TGTGCCAGCAGCTTCGGACCCACGGGGGGGTACAATGAGCAGTTCTTC. It is translated as CASSFGPTGGYNEQFF.

This clone was observed a few times. The gene calls are TRBV4-1 and TRBJ1-5; D might be TRBD1 (6 bases). This CDR3 spans 16 amino acids. V lost 2 bases and J lost 2, with 13 bases in between. CDR1 and CDR2 (germline): MGHRA, YSYEKL. The CDR3 DNA sequence: TGCGCCAGCAGCCAAACAGGGTTCTTCGGCAATCAGCCCCAGCATTTT. This gives the protein CASSQTGFFGNQPQHF.

The chain carries TRBV10-3 and TRBJ1-5; D not certain. The CDR3 extends over 12 amino acids. The germline V and J ends were trimmed by 4 bases and 2 bases, with 3 bases remaining between them. From germline, CDR1 is ENHRY and CDR2 SYGVKD. CDR3 DNA: TGTGCCATCAGTGGCGGCAATCAGCCCCAGCATTTT. This encodes CAISGGNQPQHF.

V gene TRBV6-1 combines with J gene TRBJ1-2; D not resolved. The CDR3 sequence is 14 residues long. The V end lost 0 bases, the J end lost 3 bases, and 8 bases lay between the germline ends. CDR1 is MNHNS, CDR2 SASEGT, per germline. CDR3: CASSEALVDYGYTF. CDR3 in DNA: TGTGCCAGCAGTGAAGCGCTAGTGGACTATGGCTACACCTTC.

This clone was observed once. The V gene is TRBV4-1, the J gene TRBJ2-1; tentative D call: TRBD2 (6 bases). V gave up 4 bases and J gave up 7 bases, with 11 bases separating them. The CDR3 has 13 residues. Germline-derived CDR1 and CDR2 are MGHRA and YSYEKL. The CDR3 nucleotides are TGCGCCAGCAGCCTTCGAGGAGGGAATGAGCAGTTCTTC. Translated, it gives CASSLRGGNEQFF.

The chain employs TRBV6-1 and TRBJ1-1; D perhaps matches TRBD1 (5 bases). V shed 11 bases and J shed 3 bases, with 19 bases lying between them. The CDR3 spans 14 residues. The germline V gene encodes CDR1 MNHNS and CDR2 SASEGT. CDR3 nucleotide sequence: TGTGCCGGTCGTGGGGCCGCCAGGGACACTGAAGCTTTCTTT. This gives the protein CAGRGAARDTEAFF.

This chain links TRBV4-1 with TRBJ1-1; D is unclear. This CDR3 region has 18 residues. The V gene's germline CDR1 is MGHRA and CDR2 YSYEKL. Trimming took 0 bases from V and 0 from J, leaving 17 bases between them. CDR3 region: CASSQDPLGDKMNTEAFF. The CDR3 DNA sequence: TGCGCCAGCAGCCAAGACCCCCTGGGCGACAAGATGAACACTGAAGCTTTCTTT.

The chain couples TRBV9 to TRBJ1-4; D is undetermined. The CDR3 is 15 amino acids. Looked up from germline, CDR1 is SGDLS and CDR2 is YYNGEE. V was pared by 4 bases and J by 1 base, with 11 bases between. CDR3 bases: TGTGCCAGCAGCTCATATACTGGAACTAATGAAAAACTGTTTTTT. Residues: CASSSYTGTNEKLFF. The full variable domain, with the rest looked up from reference TRBV9 and TRBJ1-4, is DSGVTQTPKHLITATGQRVTLRCSPRSGDLSVYWYQQSLDQGLQFLIQYYNGEERAKGNILERFSAQQFPDLHSELNLSSLELGDSALYFCASSSYTGTNEKLFFGSGTQLSVL.

The CDR3 coding sequence is TGTGCCAGCAGCCCTGCTGACGGACAGTACAATTCACCCCTCCACTTT. It encodes CASSPADGQYNSPLHF. The rearrangement uses TRBV13 and TRBJ1-6, with a weak D call TRBD1 (6 bases). Trimming removed 5 bases at V and 7 bases at J, with 18 bases between. Germline CDR1 is PRHDT and CDR2 is FYEKMQ (reference sequence). The CDR3 is made up of 16 amino acids. Full variable domain (missing parts from reference TRBV13 and TRBJ1-6): AAGVIQSPRHLIKEKRETATLKCYPIPRHDTVYWYQQGPGQDPQFLISFYEKMQSDKGSIPDRFSAQQFSDYHSELNMSSLELGDSALYFCASSPADGQYNSPLHFGNGTRLTVT.

The J gene is TRBJ2-6, the V gene TRBV19; D not resolved. CDR3 length: 15 amino acids. Germline V CDR1 and CDR2: LNHDA, SQIVND (reference sequence). V was cut by 3 bases and J by 0 bases, with 6 bases left in between. CDR3 sequence (DNA): TGTGCCAGTAGTATTGTCTTCTCTGGGGCCAACGTCCTGACTTTC. Protein sequence: CASSIVFSGANVLTF.

The CDR3 DNA sequence: TGTGCCAGCAGCCGGGTTGCACCTGGCTACACCTTC. Encoded protein: CASSRVAPGYTF. The chain recombines TRBV9 with TRBJ1-2; D ambiguous. Germline assignment: CDR1 SGDLS and CDR2 YYNGEE. The V and J ends lost 4 bases and 7 bases respectively, with 11 bases between them. The CDR3 totals 12 residues.

The chain combines TRBV7-6 with TRBJ1-1; the D gene is possibly TRBD1 (6 bases). The V end was cut by 3 bases, the J end by 0 bases, with 11 bases between. The germline V gene has CDR1 SGHVS and CDR2 FNYEAQ. CDR3 length equals 15 residues. The CDR3 DNA sequence: TGTGCCAGCAGCTTCTCGGGACACTTGAACACTGAAGCTTTCTTT. Protein product: CASSFSGHLNTEAFF.

V usage is TRBV7-8 and J usage is TRBJ2-1; unclear D gene. This CDR3 contains 14 residues. The V and J ends lost 1 base and 7 bases respectively, with 11 bases between them. CDR1 is SGHVS, CDR2 FQNEAQ, per germline. The CDR3, as DNA: TGTGCCAGCAGCTTAGTTCTGGGCCGGAATGAGCAGTTCTTC. Translated, it gives CASSLVLGRNEQFF. The variable domain in full, completed from reference TRBV7-8 and TRBJ2-1, reads GAGVSQSPRYKVAKRGQDVALRCDPISGHVSLFWYQQALGQGPEFLTYFQNEAQLDKSGLPSDRFFAERPEGSVSTLKIQRTQQEDSAVYLCASSLVLGRNEQFFGPGTRLTVL.

The rearrangement links TRBV5-1 to TRBJ2-1, with TRBD2 as a possible D gene (5 bases). Trimming stripped 4 bases from V and 0 bases from J, with 8 bases between. The CDR3 runs to 14 residues. CDR1 and CDR2 from the germline V gene are SGHRS and YFSETQ. CDR3 sequence: CASSMGSSYNEQFF. CDR3 DNA: TGCGCCAGCAGCATGGGGAGCTCCTACAATGAGCAGTTCTTC.

The chain combines TRBV7-9 with TRBJ1-2; D is ambiguous. Germline V lookup: CDR1 SEHNR, CDR2 FQNEAQ (reference sequence). There are 15 residues in the CDR3. Trimming took off 6 bases at V and 2 bases at J, with 16 bases between the two ends. The CDR3 spells CASSSGSPRNYGYTF. As DNA, the CDR3 is TGTGCCAGCAGTTCCGGGTCCCCTCGGAACTATGGCTACACCTTC.

The J gene is TRBJ2-5, the V gene TRBV11-1; TRBD1 agrees at 9 bases. Losses at the gene ends were 3 bases for V and 5 bases for J; bases not matched to a gene: 7. This CDR3 is 15 amino acids long. Germline CDR1 reads SGHAT; CDR2 reads FQDESV (reference sequence). The CDR3 spells CASSFGTGYGETQYF. The CDR3 region has the DNA TGTGCCAGCAGCTTCGGGACAGGGTATGGGGAGACCCAGTACTTC.

This chain joins TRBV11-2 and TRBJ2-1; D remains ambiguous. Germline lookup yields CDR1 SGHAT and CDR2 FQNNGV. The length of the CDR3 is 13 residues. Trimming took off 5 bases at V and 9 bases at J, with 14 bases between the two ends. The CDR3 loop reads CASSARQTREQFF. CDR3 sequence (DNA): TGTGCCAGCAGCGCACGACAAACACGTGAGCAGTTCTTC.

The gene calls are TRBV19 and TRBJ2-1; D is possibly TRBD2 (6 bases). Germline-derived CDR1 and CDR2 are LNHDA and SQIVND (reference sequence). The V end lost 3 bases, the J end lost 7 bases, and 13 bases lay between the germline ends. The CDR3 sequence is 14 residues long. The CDR3 DNA sequence: TGTGCCAGTAGTATTGGAGGGCTCAGGAATGAGCAGTTCTTC. This encodes CASSIGGLRNEQFF.